This T cell receptor (beta chain) was identified during a study of a mutant IDH1 vaccine in newly diagnosed glioma. Whole-study context: Standard pretreatment was either radiotherapy, temozolomide, or, for most, radiochemotherapy with temozolomide. Points from the study as a whole: Detectable vaccine-induced immune responses arose in roughly 93% of patients. Changes to the top peripheral T cell clonotypes appeared unrelated to pseudoprogression.

Sample time point: baseline, week 1 (first vaccination visit). Treatment indicated: pre-vaccination baseline after standard-of-care therapy. The study enrolled donors with new WHO grade 3 or 4 IDH1-mutant, ATRX-lost astrocytomas. Sequencing was performed with immunoSEQ multiplex PCR; in TCRdb, only in-frame clones are kept and a portion is missing. The sample lists about 54,000 clones; more than 80% were seen once. As regards this clone: Its antigen is not known.

The CDR3 totals 10 residues. Germline CDR1 reads SGHNT; CDR2 reads YYREEE (reference sequence). V shed 10 bases and J shed 1 base, with 4 bases lying between them. This clonotype originated in a man aged 18 to 29 with glioma. The chain employs TRBV5-4 and TRBJ2-3; no firm D call. The sequenced sample was PBMCs, obtained from a glioma patient treated with radiotherapy, temozolomide or both. The CDR3 DNA follows: TGTGCCGGAGGCACAGATACGCAGTATTTT. This gives the protein CAGGTDTQYF.